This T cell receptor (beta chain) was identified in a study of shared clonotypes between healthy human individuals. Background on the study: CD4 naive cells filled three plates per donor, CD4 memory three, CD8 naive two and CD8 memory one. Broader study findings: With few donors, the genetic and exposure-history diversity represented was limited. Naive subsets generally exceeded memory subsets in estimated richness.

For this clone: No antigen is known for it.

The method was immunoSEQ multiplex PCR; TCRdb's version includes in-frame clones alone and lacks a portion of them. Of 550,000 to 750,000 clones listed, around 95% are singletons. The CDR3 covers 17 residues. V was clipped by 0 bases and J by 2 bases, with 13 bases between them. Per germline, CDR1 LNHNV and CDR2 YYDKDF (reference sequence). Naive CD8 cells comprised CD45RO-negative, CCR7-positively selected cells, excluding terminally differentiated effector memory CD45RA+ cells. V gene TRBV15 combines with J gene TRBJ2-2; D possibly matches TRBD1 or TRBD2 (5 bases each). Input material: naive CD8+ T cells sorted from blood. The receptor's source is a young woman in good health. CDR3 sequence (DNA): TGTGCCACCAGCAGAGATTGGGGGAGTATAAACACCGGGGAGCTGTTTTTT. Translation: CATSRDWGSINTGELFF.